These 27 T cell receptor beta chains came from one sample sequenced in a study of blood T cell repertoires in COVID-19. Sequencing was performed with immunoSEQ multiplex PCR; in TCRdb, only in-frame clones are kept and a portion is missing. This table has roughly 100,000 clones, about 90% appearing once. Sequenced input: peripheral blood. These receptors all come from a woman between 45 and 60 years old with COVID-19, enrolled during active disease.

V gene TRBV3-1 (or the pseudogene TRBV3-2) combines with J gene TRBJ2-5; D gene uncertain. Germline V lookup: CDR1 LGHDT, CDR2 YNNKEL (reference sequence). Trimming stripped 1 base from V and 1 base from J, with 13 bases between. This CDR3 has 16 amino acids. Here the CDR3 DNA reads TGTGCCAGCAGCCAAGGAGTGAGCCCTACCCAAGAGACCCAGTACTTC. It yields the protein CASSQGVSPTQETQYF.

There are a few counts of this clone. The chain combines TRBV7-9 with TRBJ2-1; tentative D call: TRBD2 (6 bases). Germline V gene lookup returns CDR1 SEHNR and CDR2 FQNEAQ (reference sequence). Trimming cost V 5 bases and J 5 bases, with 22 bases left between them. The length of the CDR3 is 17 residues. The CDR3 DNA reads as TGTGCCAGCAGCGAATCGACACGGGCGGGAACCGACAATGAGCAGTTCTTC. As protein: CASSESTRAGTDNEQFF.

The chain's CDR3 is CASSARGPANEKLFF. The CDR3 DNA reads TGTGCCAGCAGCGCCAGGGGCCCAGCTAATGAAAAACTGTTTTTT. The chain is built from TRBV5-6 and TRBJ1-4; perhaps TRBD1 as D (6 bases). Germline V gives CDR1 SGHDT, CDR2 YYEEEE. The CDR3 is 15 amino acids. Trimming stripped 4 bases from V and 3 bases from J, with 13 bases between.

The rearrangement joins TRBV11-2 to TRBJ2-1, with 7 bases fitting TRBD2. J lost 1 base, V lost 4 bases, and 10 bases had no gene match. The germline V gene encodes CDR1 SGHAT and CDR2 FQNNGV. CDR3 length: 17 amino acids. The CDR3 coding sequence is TGTGCCAGCAGCTCAGTAGGTGCGGGGGTTTCCTACAATGAGCAGTTCTTC. It specifies CASSSVGAGVSYNEQFF.

The chain is built from TRBV19 and TRBJ2-1; D ambiguous. Germline V gene sequence: CDR1 LNHDA, CDR2 SQIVND (reference sequence). V was pared by 1 base and J by 4 bases, with 8 bases between. The CDR3 is made up of 14 amino acids. The chain's CDR3 is CASSIGLDYNEQFF. CDR3 DNA sequence: TGTGCCAGTAGTATAGGGCTAGATTACAATGAGCAGTTCTTC.

The rearrangement uses TRBV11-3 and TRBJ1-1, with 10 positions matching TRBD1. The germline V gene has CDR1 SGHNT and CDR2 YENEEA. The CDR3 extends over 14 amino acids. After removal of 5 bases from V and 1 base from J, the junction contained 1 base not matched to a gene. Here the CDR3 DNA reads TGTGCCAGCAGCGGACAGGGGGGGAACACTGAAGCTTTCTTT. This encodes CASSGQGGNTEAFF.

V and J are TRBV11-2 and TRBJ2-1, with a weak D call TRBD1 (6 bases). Per the germline V gene, CDR1 is SGHAT and CDR2 is FQNNGV. The CDR3 loop spans 14 amino acids. Trimming left V 2 bases short and J 7 bases short, with 12 bases between. DNA of the CDR3: TGTGCCAGCAGCTTACTCAGGGGCGGGAATGAGCAGTTCTTC. Translating gives CASSLLRGGNEQFF.

The rearrangement uses TRBV2 and TRBJ2-7; 7 bases are a match to TRBD1. Trimming took 4 bases from V and 6 from J; bases not matched to a gene: 6. CDR1 and CDR2 (germline): SNHLY, FYNNEI. The CDR3 runs to 13 residues. CDR3 bases: TGTGCCAGCAGTGTACGACAGGGAGCCGAGCAGTACTTC. Translated: CASSVRQGAEQYF.

V and J are TRBV19 and TRBJ2-3, with D possibly matching TRBD2 (7 bases). The germline V and J ends were trimmed by 11 bases and 3 bases, with 18 bases remaining between them. CDR1 and CDR2 (germline): LNHDA, SQIVND (reference sequence). The CDR3 is made up of 14 amino acids. CDR3 amino acids: CAVYGGGPTDTQYF. The CDR3 region has the DNA TGTGCCGTATATGGGGGGGGCCCGACAGATACGCAGTATTTT.

This rearrangement joins TRBV5-1 to TRBJ2-1, with 10 bases identical to TRBD1. Germline V CDR1 and CDR2: SGHRS, YFSETQ. J was trimmed by 2 bases and V by 4 bases; bases with no gene match: 3. This CDR3 has 15 residues. The CDR3 coding sequence is TGCGCCAGCAGCCCTGGACAGGGGGCCTACAATGAGCAGTTCTTC. It yields the protein CASSPGQGAYNEQFF.

The chain joins TRBV2 to TRBJ2-3, with 8 nucleotides matching TRBD2. The CDR3 loop spans 14 amino acids. The germline gives CDR1 SNHLY, CDR2 FYNNEI. The trim removed 2 bases at V and 9 bases at J, leaving 7 bases unmatched. The CDR3, as DNA: TGTGCCAGCAGTGAATGGGATAGCGGGGTCACGCAGTATTTT. Translated, it gives CASSEWDSGVTQYF.

V is TRBV4-1 and J is TRBJ1-1, with 8 nucleotides matching TRBD1. The J segment lost 3 bases and the V segment lost 3 bases, leaving 9 bases of the junction unmatched. The CDR3 consists of 16 residues. Germline CDR1 is MGHRA and CDR2 is YSYEKL. This CDR3 reads CASSHEGTGGDTEAFF. CDR3 nucleotide sequence: TGCGCCAGCAGCCACGAAGGGACAGGCGGGGACACTGAAGCTTTCTTT.

The chain joins TRBV6-5 to TRBJ2-7; TRBD1 matches 7 bases. The J segment lost 4 bases and the V segment lost 4 bases, leaving 7 bases of the junction unmatched. Germline V lookup: CDR1 MNHEY, CDR2 SVGAGI. The CDR3 consists of 14 residues. DNA of the CDR3: TGTGCCAGCAGTTCTTACAGGGGTTCGTACGAGCAGTACTTC. Encoded protein: CASSSYRGSYEQYF.

The rearrangement links TRBV2 to TRBJ2-7; 7 bases line up with TRBD1. Germline V gene data show CDR1 as SNHLY and CDR2 as FYNNEI. After removal of 8 bases from V and 0 bases from J, the junction contained 13 bases not matched to a gene. The CDR3 has 16 amino acids. The chain's CDR3 is CASLGDSFRSSYEQYF. Written as DNA, the CDR3 is TGTGCCAGCCTAGGGGACAGTTTCAGGAGCTCCTACGAGCAGTACTTC. The full variable domain, rest sourced from reference TRBV2 and TRBJ2-7, is EPEVTQTPSHQVTQMGQEVILRCVPISNHLYFYWYRQILGQKVEFLVSFYNNEISEKSEIFDDQFSVERPDGSNFTLKIRSTKLEDSAMYFCASLGDSFRSSYEQYFGPGTRLTVT.

This chain uses TRBV6-6 with TRBJ2-7; perhaps TRBD1 as D (5 bases). The CDR3 is 14 residues long. Germline assignment: CDR1 MNHNY and CDR2 SVGAGI (reference sequence). V was pared by 4 bases and J by 3 bases, with 13 bases between. The CDR3 DNA sequence: TGTGCCAGCAGTTCTACAGGCGGCGACTACGAGCAGTACTTC. Protein: CASSSTGGDYEQYF.

The chain uses TRBV12-3 or TRBV12-4 and TRBJ2-1, with a tentative D call TRBD1 (5 bases). V was pared by 3 bases and J by 7 bases, with 7 bases between. This CDR3 spans 12 amino acids. The CDR3 DNA sequence: TGTGCCAGCAGTTTCAGGGTTAATGAGCAGTTCTTC. Translated: CASSFRVNEQFF.

V is TRBV5-4 and J is TRBJ2-3; tentatively, D is TRBD1 (6 bases). The V gene lost 4 bases and the J gene lost 1 base, with 10 bases spanning the gap. The CDR3 is 14 amino acids. Germline V gene lookup returns CDR1 SGHNT and CDR2 YYREEE (reference sequence). CDR3 nucleotides: TGTGCCAGCAGCCCCCGGACAGGCACAGATACGCAGTATTTT. Residues: CASSPRTGTDTQYF. The whole variable domain, filled in from reference TRBV5-4 and TRBJ2-3, reads ETGVTQSPTHLIKTRGQQVTLRCSSQSGHNTVSWYQQALGQGPQFIFQYYREEENGRGNFPPRFSGLQFPNYSSELNVNALELDDSALYLCASSPRTGTDTQYFGPGTRLTVL.

This clone was detected a few times. The chain carries TRBV15 and TRBJ1-6, with 7 bases matching TRBD1. Germline assignment: CDR1 LNHNV and CDR2 YYDKDF (reference sequence). V lost 6 bases to trimming and J lost 8 bases; unmatched junction nucleotides: 4. The CDR3 is made up of 13 amino acids. Here the CDR3 DNA reads TGTGCCACCAGAAATGACAGGGATTCACCCCTCCACTTT. Translated: CATRNDRDSPLHF.

V and J are TRBV5-6 and TRBJ1-1, with D tentatively TRBD1 (5 bases). The germline CDR1 and CDR2 sequences are SGHDT and YYEEEE. The CDR3 length is 15 residues. The V and J ends lost 2 bases and 4 bases respectively, with 15 bases between them. CDR3 loop: CASSFRRGLFTEAFF. The CDR3 DNA follows: TGTGCCAGCAGCTTCAGACGGGGACTGTTCACTGAAGCTTTCTTT.

The chain carries TRBV6-5 and TRBJ2-7, with 7 positions matching TRBD1. In germline, CDR1 is MNHEY, CDR2 SVGAGI. The CDR3 spans 15 residues. The J segment lost 3 bases and the V segment lost 4 bases, leaving 9 bases of the junction unmatched. CDR3 in amino acids: CASSSRTGPLYEQYF. CDR3 bases: TGTGCCAGCAGTTCCCGGACAGGCCCACTCTACGAGCAGTACTTC.

Comments on this clone: The junction departs from the called germline gene at one end, perhaps through a read error. This sequence joins TRBV3-1 (or the pseudogene TRBV3-2) and TRBJ2-7; no clear D. This CDR3 region has 13 residues. CDR1 is LGHDT, CDR2 YNNKEL, per germline (reference sequence). CDR3 sequence (DNA): TGTGCCAGCAGCCAAGACCACTCCGACGAGCAGTACTTC. It encodes CASSQDHSDEQYF.

The genes are TRBV6-5 and TRBJ1-1, with D tentatively TRBD1 (6 bases). The length of the CDR3 is 14 residues. The V gene lost 2 bases and the J gene lost 5 bases, with 12 bases spanning the gap. Germline CDR1 is MNHEY and CDR2 is SVGAGI. Written as DNA, the CDR3 is TGTGCCAGCAGTTACGGGTATAGGGGGACTGAAGCTTTCTTT. Translated: CASSYGYRGTEAFF.

This clone was counted only a few times. This rearrangement joins TRBV29-1 to TRBJ1-1; 10 nucleotides align to TRBD1. With V trimmed by 7 bases and J by 4 bases, 9 bases remained unmatched. CDR1 is SQVTM, CDR2 ANQGSEA, per germline. CDR3 length: 14 amino acids. The CDR3 bases are TGCAGCGCCGCGACAGGGGGCCAGGGCACTGAAGCTTTCTTT. Translating it yields CSAATGGQGTEAFF. Complete variable domain (other parts from reference TRBV29-1 and TRBJ1-1): SAVISQKPSRDICQRGTSLTIQCQVDSQVTMMFWYRQQPGQSLTLIATANQGSEATYESGFVIDKFPISRPNLTFSTLTVSNMSPEDSSIYLCSAATGGQGTEAFFGQGTRLTVV.

CDR3 bases: TGTGCCAGCAGTTACAGCGAAACAGGGGAGGTGCAGTACTTC. The encoded protein is CASSYSETGEVQYF. V usage is TRBV6-5 and J usage is TRBJ2-7; weak D call: TRBD1 (7 bases). The germline V and J ends were trimmed by 2 bases and 9 bases, with 17 bases remaining between them. The CDR3 consists of 14 residues. Germline V gives CDR1 MNHEY, CDR2 SVGAGI.

The chain has TRBV4-1 and TRBJ1-2, with D maybe TRBD1 (6 bases). V lost 4 bases and J lost 3, with 12 bases in between. CDR1 MGHRA and CDR2 YSYEKL come from the germline V gene. The CDR3 has 14 residues. CDR3 nucleotides: TGCGCCAGCAGCCCCACGGGGGGCGACTATGGCTACACCTTC. Its protein is CASSPTGGDYGYTF.

As DNA, the CDR3 is TGTGCCACCAGTGACACCGCCGGGACAGGGATTACCGGGGAGCTGTTTTTT. Protein product: CATSDTAGTGITGELFF. The V call is TRBV24-1, the J call TRBJ2-2; 9 nucleotides agree with TRBD1. Germline loops: CDR1 KGHDR, CDR2 SFDVKD. The V segment lost 4 bases and the J segment 5 bases; nucleotides outside the gene matches: 10. The CDR3 has 17 amino acids.

The chain is built from TRBV11-3 and TRBJ2-1; unclear D gene. CDR3 length: 13 residues. Trimming took off 0 bases at V and 9 bases at J, with 9 bases between the two ends. Per germline, CDR1 SGHNT and CDR2 YENEEA. The CDR3 loop is CASSLDMTSEQFF. CDR3 in DNA: TGTGCCAGCAGCTTAGATATGACAAGTGAGCAGTTCTTC.